Presented here are 19 T cell receptor beta chains from one specimen sequenced in a study of OX40 agonist ivuxolimab in advanced cancers. Clones were sequenced by immunoSEQ multiplex PCR, and TCRdb holds only the in-frame ones, with some missing. The table lists approximately 74,000 clones, around 90% of them singletons, with approximately 6% in the top ten. The input for sequencing was CD4+ or CD8+ T cells sorted from blood, taken in a trial of the OX40 agonist ivuxolimab. The receptors come from an adult with an advanced solid tumor such as melanoma, head and neck, liver or kidney cancer.

The chain links TRBV5-1 to TRBJ2-7, with 9 bases lining up with TRBD1. Germline CDR1 is SGHRS and CDR2 is YFSETQ. The CDR3 is 15 amino acids. J was trimmed by 6 bases and V by 0 bases; bases with no gene match: 7. The CDR3 DNA follows: TGCGCCAGCAGCTTGGGCAGGACAGGGGTTGTCGAGCAGTACTTC. The encoded protein is CASSLGRTGVVEQYF.

The chain employs TRBV9 and TRBJ2-3; 10 bases map to TRBD2. The CDR3 is 15 amino acids. The trim removed 4 bases at V and 5 bases at J, leaving 7 bases unmatched. The germline V gene has CDR1 SGDLS and CDR2 YYNGEE. The CDR3 region is CASSPVAGGGDTQYF. The CDR3 DNA sequence: TGTGCCAGCAGCCCCGTAGCGGGAGGTGGAGATACGCAGTATTTT.

The rearrangement uses TRBV6-5 and TRBJ2-2; perhaps TRBD2 as D (6 bases). Germline-derived CDR1 and CDR2 are MNHEY and SVGAGI. V shed 6 bases and J shed 3 bases, with 11 bases lying between them. The CDR3 has 14 residues. CDR3 loop: CASSGREDTGELFF. CDR3 bases: TGTGCCAGCAGCGGCAGGGAGGACACCGGGGAGCTGTTTTTT.

Here the CDR3 DNA reads TGTGCCAGTAGTATCAGGACAGCTAGCAATCAGCCCCAGCATTTT. It specifies CASSIRTASNQPQHF. The chain uses TRBV19 and TRBJ1-5, with a weak D call TRBD1 (6 bases). V was cut by 3 bases and J by 0 bases, with 9 bases left in between. The CDR3 covers 15 residues. The germline gives CDR1 LNHDA, CDR2 SQIVND (reference sequence).

The chain joins TRBV11-2 to TRBJ1-5; TRBD1 aligns across 10 bases. Germline V gene data show CDR1 as SGHAT and CDR2 as FQNNGV. V dropped 5 bases and J dropped 5; count of bases not matched to a gene: 3. This CDR3 has 14 amino acids. CDR3 amino acids: CASSEGQGHQPQHF. The DNA for the CDR3 is TGTGCCAGCAGCGAGGGACAGGGGCATCAGCCCCAGCATTTT.

The chain has TRBV5-8 and TRBJ2-7, with 10 bases identical to TRBD1. The CDR3 is 14 amino acids. V lost 4 bases and J lost 0; bases outside the gene matches: 1. In germline, CDR1 is SGHTS, CDR2 YDEGEE. CDR3 region: CASSGTGVSYEQYF. The CDR3 DNA is TGTGCCAGCAGCGGGACAGGGGTCTCCTACGAGCAGTACTTC.

This chain joins TRBV9 and TRBJ1-5; 8 bases align to TRBD1. CDR3 length: 15 residues. V shed 3 bases and J 3 bases; nucleotides not matched to a gene: 5. Germline V gene sequence: CDR1 SGDLS, CDR2 YYNGEE. The CDR3 sequence: CASSATGGFNQPQHF. CDR3 sequence (DNA): TGTGCCAGCAGCGCCACAGGGGGATTCAATCAGCCCCAGCATTTT.

V usage is TRBV5-1 and J usage is TRBJ2-1; D is tentatively TRBD1 or TRBD2 (5 bases each). Trimming cost V 3 bases and J 12 bases, with 13 bases left between them. CDR1 and CDR2 (germline): SGHRS, YFSETQ. The CDR3 is 12 amino acids. The CDR3 spells CASSWGTDGQFF. The CDR3 region has the DNA TGCGCCAGCAGCTGGGGGACCGATGGGCAGTTCTTC.

This sequence joins TRBV9 and TRBJ2-1; D not resolved. This CDR3 has 14 amino acids. Trimming left V 0 bases short and J 7 bases short, with 11 bases between. The germline gives CDR1 SGDLS, CDR2 YYNGEE. Here the CDR3 reads CASSVGVGTNEQFF. The CDR3 nucleotides are TGTGCCAGCAGCGTAGGGGTGGGAACTAATGAGCAGTTCTTC.

The chain is built from TRBV7-2 and TRBJ2-7; D is unclear. Germline V gene sequence: CDR1 SGHTA, CDR2 FQGNSA. V was clipped by 4 bases and J by 3 bases, with 4 bases between them. The CDR3 is made up of 11 amino acids. In DNA, the CDR3 is TGTGCCAGCAGCTCTTACTACGAGCAGTACTTC. Its translation is CASSSYYEQYF.

The V and J genes are TRBV28 and TRBJ1-1; TRBD1 matches 8 bases. Germline assignment: CDR1 MDHEN and CDR2 SYDVKM. With V trimmed by 5 bases and J by 3 bases, 14 bases remained unmatched. This CDR3 is built from 17 residues. CDR3 DNA sequence: TGTGCCAGCAGTCAGATTGACAGGGGAGGGGCGGACACTGAAGCTTTCTTT. This translates into CASSQIDRGGADTEAFF.

The V and J genes are TRBV6-5 and TRBJ2-7; perhaps TRBD1 as D (5 bases). The CDR3 extends over 14 amino acids. Germline CDR1 MNHEY, CDR2 SVGAGI. V was trimmed by 2 bases and J by 5 bases, leaving 13 bases between them. CDR3 bases: TGTGCCAGCAGTTACGGCGGAGAGGACAACGAGCAGTACTTC. Translated: CASSYGGEDNEQYF.

The rearrangement joins TRBV28 to TRBJ1-1; D is uncertain. The germline V gene encodes CDR1 MDHEN and CDR2 SYDVKM. CDR3 length equals 14 residues. Between the trimmed V and J ends, which lost 2 bases and 11 bases, there was a span of 18 bases. CDR3: CASSLKAWALEAFF. The CDR3 DNA reads as TGTGCCAGCAGTTTAAAGGCCTGGGCGTTGGAGGCTTTCTTT. The complete variable domain, with remaining parts taken from reference TRBV28 and TRBJ1-1, reads DVKVTQSSRYLVKRTGEKVFLECVQDMDHENMFWYRQDPGLGLRLIYFSYDVKMKEKGDIPEGYSVSREKKERFSLILESASTNQTSMYLCASSLKAWALEAFFGQGTRLTVV.

The chain couples TRBV6-5 to TRBJ1-5, with TRBD1 matching over 7 bases. The germline CDR1 and CDR2 sequences are MNHEY and SVGAGI. V was clipped by 5 bases and J by 6 bases; unmatched bases: 7. The CDR3 extends over 14 amino acids. The CDR3 protein is CASSLSGGRQPQHF. The DNA of the CDR3 is TGTGCCAGCAGTCTTTCAGGGGGGCGTCAGCCCCAGCATTTT.

This clone was detected only once. The rearrangement joins TRBV7-2 to TRBJ2-7, with 9 bases lining up with TRBD1. The V segment lost 2 bases and the J segment 5 bases; nucleotides outside the gene matches: 10. CDR1 is SGHTA, CDR2 FQGNSA, per germline. The CDR3 runs 16 residues. The CDR3 DNA sequence: TGTGCCAGCAGCTTATACACCGGGACAGGGATCGACGAGCAGTACTTC. Protein product: CASSLYTGTGIDEQYF.

The chain carries TRBV11-3 and TRBJ2-4; 8 nucleotides agree with TRBD1. CDR3 length: 15 amino acids. The V and J ends lost 5 bases and 0 bases, in that order; junction bases with no gene match: 3. Germline CDR1 and CDR2: SGHNT and YENEEA. The CDR3 region has the DNA TGTGCCAGCAGCGCCGGACAGGGAGCCAAAAACATTCAGTACTTC. Translation gives CASSAGQGAKNIQYF. Using reference TRBV11-3 and TRBJ2-4 for the parts outside the CDR3, the full variable domain is EAGVVQSPRYKIIEKKQPVAFWCNPISGHNTLYWYLQNLGQGPELLIRYENEEAVDDSQLPKDRFSAERLKGVDSTLKIQPAELGDSAVYLCASSAGQGAKNIQYFGAGTRLSVL.

This clone was counted once. The chain recombines TRBV19 with TRBJ1-5, with 7 positions matching TRBD1. Trimming at V came to 1 base and at J to 3 bases, leaving 3 bases not matched to a gene. CDR3 length: 15 amino acids. Per the germline V gene, CDR1 is LNHDA and CDR2 is SQIVND (reference sequence). The CDR3 DNA reads TGTGCCAGTAGTATAGCACAGGGGACCAATCAGCCCCAGCATTTT. It yields the protein CASSIAQGTNQPQHF.

The chain has TRBV19 and TRBJ2-2; D remains unclear. V lost 1 base to trimming and J lost 1 base, with 4 bases between them. This CDR3 contains 14 residues. The V gene's germline CDR1 is LNHDA and CDR2 SQIVND (reference sequence). CDR3: CASSIGMNTGELFF. Written as DNA, the CDR3 is TGTGCCAGTAGTATAGGCATGAACACCGGGGAGCTGTTTTTT. The full variable domain, rest sourced from reference TRBV19 and TRBJ2-2, is DGGITQSPKYLFRKEGQNVTLSCEQNLNHDAMYWYRQDPGQGLRLIYYSQIVNDFQKGDIAEGYSVSREKKESFPLTVTSAQKNPTAFYLCASSIGMNTGELFFGEGSRLTVL.

J is TRBJ2-2 and V is TRBV30; 7 nucleotides align to TRBD1. V was clipped by 4 bases and J by 6 bases; unmatched bases: 8. The CDR3 runs to 14 residues. Germline lookup yields CDR1 GTSNPN and CDR2 SVGIG (reference sequence). DNA for the CDR3: TGTGCCTGGAAGAGAGGGGGCGGACCCGGGGAGCTGTTTTTT. As protein: CAWKRGGGPGELFF. Using reference TRBV30 and TRBJ2-2 for the parts outside the CDR3, the full variable domain is SQTIHQWPATLVQPVGSPLSLECTVEGTSNPNLYWYRQAAGRGLQLLFYSVGIGQISSEVPQNLSASRPQDRQFILSSKKLLLSDSGFYLCAWKRGGGPGELFFGEGSRLTVL.